This TCR beta chain was identified during a study of T cells in Graves' hyperthyroidism and ophthalmopathy. Study background: At the time of initial diagnosis and before any treatment, peripheral blood was collected.

There were TCR beta CDR3 regions amplified from RNA transcripts. With the HTBI primer set, the TCR CDR3 went through a first round of RT-PCR. TCRdb reprocessed the multiplex PCR reads via MiXCR and lists one record per CDR3 protein. Of 700,000 to 850,000 distinct CDR3 sequences in the sample, under 45% are singletons; the top ten hold around 32%. This clonotype was detected many times. Sequencing used blood. The TCR sequence derives from a woman aged 40 to 50 with Graves' hyperthyroidism.

DNA of the CDR3: TGCGCCAGCAGCGGCACACCGACCGGGGAGCTGTTTTTT. Encoded protein: CASSGTPTGELFF. The genes are TRBV10-1 and TRBJ2-2; D remains ambiguous. V dropped 6 bases and J dropped 5 bases, with 10 bases sitting between them. The CDR3 extends over 13 amino acids. Germline CDR1 is WNHNN and CDR2 is SYGVQD (reference sequence).